The next 27 T cell receptor beta chains were all read from a single sample in a study of cytomegalovirus exposure and HLA in healthy donors. In the PCR, 60 Vbeta and 13 Jbeta primers were used. Assay: immunoSEQ multiplex PCR; the TCRdb copy retains only in-frame clones and omits some. The sample yields 150,000 to 200,000 clones, 65% to 90% seen once. Sequencing was done on a sample of PBMCs. These receptors were collected from a woman aged 45-60 years in good health and CMV-seronegative.

This chain connects TRBV18 to TRBJ2-7; TRBD2 aligns across 8 bases. The trim removed 6 bases at V and 2 bases at J, leaving 9 bases unmatched. This CDR3 contains 15 residues. Germline CDR1 reads KGHSH; CDR2 reads LQKENI. The CDR3 DNA is TGTGCCAGCTCCCCGGGGGGGGGTATTGCCTACGAGCAGTACTTC. Amino acids: CASSPGGGIAYEQYF.

The chain joins TRBV5-1 to TRBJ2-7; a weak D match, TRBD1 (6 bases). V gave up 0 bases and J gave up 2 bases, with 12 bases separating them. From germline, CDR1 is SGHRS and CDR2 YFSETQ. The length of the CDR3 is 15 residues. The CDR3 DNA sequence: TGCGCCAGCAGCTTGGGTCCAGGGGACGCCTACGAGCAGTACTTC. The encoded protein is CASSLGPGDAYEQYF.

This sequence joins TRBV6-1 and TRBJ2-7; 8 positions agree with TRBD2. The trim removed 4 bases at V and 0 bases at J, leaving 2 bases unmatched. The CDR3 has 14 residues. Germline loops: CDR1 MNHNS, CDR2 SASEGT. In DNA, the CDR3 is TGTGCCAGCAGTGTAAGCGGGAGCTCCTACGAGCAGTACTTC. Its protein is CASSVSGSSYEQYF.

CDR3 sequence (DNA): TGCAGTGTTCCGCAGGGGAAAGGCTACACCTTC. This sequence encodes CSVPQGKGYTF. This chain connects TRBV20-1 to TRBJ1-2; TRBD1 might be the D (6 bases). V lost 7 bases and J lost 8, with 14 bases in between. The CDR3 runs 11 residues. Germline values: CDR1 DFQATT, CDR2 SNEGSKA (reference sequence).

V usage is TRBV29-1 and J usage is TRBJ2-1; 9 bases are shared with TRBD2. The CDR3 length is 17 residues. V was pared by 6 bases and J by 0 bases, with 12 bases of the junction left unmatched. The germline CDR1 and CDR2 sequences are SQVTM and ANQGSEA. The CDR3 here is CSVGGLAASGSYNEQFF. In DNA, the CDR3 is TGCAGCGTGGGGGGACTAGCCGCTAGCGGCTCCTACAATGAGCAGTTCTTC.

The J gene is TRBJ1-6, the V gene TRBV18; 8 positions match TRBD1. There are 17 residues in the CDR3. Unmatched junction bases numbered 5, after V lost 4 bases and J lost 0 bases. CDR1 KGHSH and CDR2 LQKENI come from the germline V gene. The CDR3 region is CASSLSGTGSYNSPLHF. The CDR3 nucleotides are TGTGCCAGCTCACTATCCGGGACAGGCTCCTATAATTCACCCCTCCACTTT.

This clone was seen once. This rearrangement joins TRBV25-1 to TRBJ1-5, with 9 bases matching TRBD1. CDR1 and CDR2 from the germline V gene are MGHDK and SYGVNS. V lost 9 bases to trimming and J lost 2 bases; unmatched junction nucleotides: 5. This CDR3 is built from 14 residues. The CDR3 bases are TGTGCCAGTTCCGGGACAGGGCGCAATCAGCCCCAGCATTTT. Translation: CASSGTGRNQPQHF.

The V call is TRBV5-1, the J call TRBJ2-7; TRBD2 agrees at 10 bases. The germline CDR1 and CDR2 sequences are SGHRS and YFSETQ. This CDR3 is 17 amino acids long. V shed 4 bases, J shed 7 bases, and the junction held 17 bases outside the gene matches. CDR3 nucleotide sequence: TGCGCCAGCAGCCCCTCCTTAGCGGGAGGCCTCGTGAGGGAGCAGTACTTC. This codes for CASSPSLAGGLVREQYF.

The chain couples TRBV9 to TRBJ2-1; weak D call: TRBD2 (6 bases). V shed 4 bases and J shed 4 bases, with 15 bases lying between them. Germline CDR1 reads SGDLS; CDR2 reads YYNGEE. The CDR3 has 15 residues. For the CDR3, the DNA is TGTGCCAGCAGCCTCGGGGGAGTCGGTTACAATGAGCAGTTCTTC. It specifies CASSLGGVGYNEQFF.

This sequence joins TRBV28 and TRBJ2-1; 13 nucleotides match TRBD2. The CDR3 totals 16 residues. From germline, CDR1 is MDHEN and CDR2 SYDVKM. With V trimmed by 6 bases and J by 2 bases, 4 bases remained unmatched. The chain's CDR3 is CASSEGLAGTYNEQFF. Written as DNA, the CDR3 is TGTGCCAGCAGCGAGGGACTAGCGGGGACCTACAATGAGCAGTTCTTC.

On this clone: This same CDR3 is encoded by further DNA sequences in the sample. V is TRBV28 and J is TRBJ1-2; D is uncertain. Between the trimmed V and J ends, which lost 2 bases and 5 bases, there was a span of 6 bases. CDR3 length: 12 residues. Germline-derived CDR1 and CDR2 are MDHEN and SYDVKM. This CDR3 reads CASSLQNYGYTF. The CDR3 DNA is TGTGCCAGCAGTTTACAGAATTATGGCTACACCTTC.

The chain uses TRBV18 and TRBJ1-1; D perhaps matches TRBD1 (5 bases). Germline V gene lookup returns CDR1 KGHSH and CDR2 LQKENI. V shed 5 bases and J shed 0 bases, with 16 bases lying between them. The CDR3 runs to 16 residues. In nucleotides, the CDR3 is TGTGCCAGCTCAGCCAACCACGGGGGAATGAACACTGAAGCTTTCTTT. As protein: CASSANHGGMNTEAFF.

This chain joins TRBV28 and TRBJ1-4; D perhaps matches TRBD1 (5 bases). Trimming cost V 5 bases and J 4 bases, with 14 bases left between them. Germline V gene lookup returns CDR1 MDHEN and CDR2 SYDVKM. The CDR3 length is 15 residues. The CDR3 sequence: CASSPRTSNNEKLFF. CDR3 DNA sequence: TGTGCCAGCAGTCCCCGGACAAGCAATAATGAAAAACTGTTTTTT. The variable domain in full, completed from reference TRBV28 and TRBJ1-4, reads DVKVTQSSRYLVKRTGEKVFLECVQDMDHENMFWYRQDPGLGLRLIYFSYDVKMKEKGDIPEGYSVSREKKERFSLILESASTNQTSMYLCASSPRTSNNEKLFFGSGTQLSVL.

This CDR3 reads CSALPRNEQFF. DNA for the CDR3: TGCAGTGCCCTTCCCCGCAATGAGCAGTTCTTC. This rearrangement joins TRBV20-1 to TRBJ2-1; D unresolved. The CDR3 is 11 amino acids. The V end was cut by 6 bases, the J end by 6 bases, with 9 bases between. Germline V lookup: CDR1 DFQATT, CDR2 SNEGSKA (reference sequence).

This clone was found a few times. This chain uses TRBV27 with TRBJ1-2, with 7 bases identical to TRBD1. CDR1 MNHEY and CDR2 SMNVEV come from the germline V gene (reference sequence). V gave up 4 bases and J gave up 8 bases; unmatched junction bases: 7. The CDR3 has 13 amino acids. CDR3 bases: TGTGCCAGCAGTTCCCGACAGGGAAGGGGCTACACCTTC. Translated, it gives CASSSRQGRGYTF.

CDR3 residues: CASSPPGQIGGYTF. The CDR3 DNA reads as TGTGCCAGCAGTCCCCCGGGACAGATAGGCGGCTACACCTTC. V and J are TRBV6-1 and TRBJ1-2; 7 positions agree with TRBD1. CDR1 and CDR2 (germline): MNHNS, SASEGT. Trimming cost V 5 bases and J 8 bases; bases outside gene matches: 11. The CDR3 runs to 14 residues.

The rearrangement joins TRBV4-2 to TRBJ2-5, with D perhaps matching TRBD2 (5 bases). Germline V gene data show CDR1 as LGHNA and CDR2 as YNFKEQ. CDR3 length: 15 residues. The V and J ends lost 1 base and 4 bases respectively, with 13 bases between them. The CDR3 loop is CASSQVNRRIETQYF. CDR3 nucleotide sequence: TGTGCCAGCAGCCAAGTAAATCGGAGGATAGAGACCCAGTACTTC.

The chain uses TRBV19 and TRBJ1-1; 8 bases line up with TRBD1. This CDR3 has 17 amino acids. The V gene end was trimmed by 3 bases and the J gene end by 1 base; junction bases not matched to a gene: 10. The germline V gene encodes CDR1 LNHDA and CDR2 SQIVND (reference sequence). The CDR3 nucleotides read TGTGCCAGTAGTATCGGGCCAGGGGGCCCCCGGAACACTGAAGCTTTCTTT. Translating gives CASSIGPGGPRNTEAFF.

This rearrangement joins TRBV27 to TRBJ1-1; D gene ambiguous. CDR1 is MNHEY and CDR2 is SMNVEV in the germline V gene (reference sequence). This CDR3 spans 14 amino acids. Trimming took off 5 bases at V and 1 base at J, with 11 bases between the two ends. CDR3 bases: TGTGCCAGCAGTCCCGTCGGGAGGAACACTGAAGCTTTCTTT. The encoded protein is CASSPVGRNTEAFF.

This rearrangement joins TRBV5-1 to TRBJ2-1; maybe TRBD1 (5 bases). The germline CDR1 and CDR2 sequences are SGHRS and YFSETQ. Trimming cost V 4 bases and J 4 bases, with 12 bases left between them. The CDR3 has 14 amino acids. The CDR3 bases are TGCGCCAGCAGCCAGGGTGGCACTTACAATGAGCAGTTCTTC. Protein: CASSQGGTYNEQFF. Together with reference TRBV5-1 and TRBJ2-1, the CDR3 gives the full variable domain: KAGVTQTPRYLIKTRGQQVTLSCSPISGHRSVSWYQQTPGQGLQFLFEYFSETQRNKGNFPGRFSGRQFSNSRSEMNVSTLELGDSALYLCASSQGGTYNEQFFGPGTRLTVL.

The chain couples TRBV6-5 to TRBJ2-1, with 9 positions matching TRBD2. Germline-derived CDR1 and CDR2 are MNHEY and SVGAGI. The CDR3 is 15 residues long. V lost 6 bases and J lost 7; bases outside the gene matches: 10. CDR3 DNA: TGTGCCAGCAGATCCCGGGATAGCGGGAGTAATGAGCAGTTCTTC. Its translation is CASRSRDSGSNEQFF.

This clone has only one observation. Sequence at one end of the junction differs from germline and may be a read error. V gene TRBV5-1 combines with J gene TRBJ2-7; 13 nucleotides match TRBD2. CDR1 SGHRS and CDR2 YFSETQ come from the germline V gene. CDR3 size: 16 residues. In DNA form, the CDR3 reads TGCGTCAGCAGCCCACCTACTAGCGGGAGGGGGTACGAGCAGTACTTC. Translation gives CVSSPPTSGRGYEQYF.

The gene calls are TRBV5-1 and TRBJ2-5; perhaps TRBD2 as D (6 bases). Germline V gene data show CDR1 as SGHRS and CDR2 as YFSETQ. Trimming pared 0 bases from V and 5 bases from J, leaving 11 bases between. The CDR3 runs 14 residues. The chain's CDR3 is CASSLGGGIETQYF. The CDR3 DNA reads TGCGCCAGCAGCTTGGGGGGCGGGATTGAGACCCAGTACTTC.

This sequence joins TRBV5-1 and TRBJ2-1; 14 nucleotides match TRBD2. The CDR3 is 18 amino acids. Germline loops: CDR1 SGHRS, CDR2 YFSETQ. The ends lost 0 bases at V and 5 bases at J; junction bases unmatched: 7. In nucleotides, the CDR3 is TGCGCCAGCAGCTTGGGACTAGCGGGAGGGCCGAGGGACAATGAGCAGTTCTTC. Translation: CASSLGLAGGPRDNEQFF.

This chain joins TRBV7-2 and TRBJ2-5; the match to TRBD1 covers 7 bases. The CDR3 sequence is 13 residues long. Trimming at V came to 4 bases and at J to 4 bases, leaving 3 bases not matched to a gene. Looked up from germline, CDR1 is SGHTA and CDR2 is FQGNSA. CDR3 sequence (DNA): TGTGCCAGCAGCTCCCGGGACAGAGAGACCCAGTACTTC. Its protein product is CASSSRDRETQYF. The variable domain in full, completed from reference TRBV7-2 and TRBJ2-5, reads GAGVSQSPSNKVTEKGKDVELRCDPISGHTALYWYRQSLGQGLEFLIYFQGNSAPDKSGLPSDRFSAERTGGSVSTLTIQRTQQEDSAVYLCASSSRDRETQYFGPGTRLLVL.

The CDR3: CSARPWTGTSEAFF. DNA of the CDR3: TGCAGCGCCAGACCCTGGACAGGAACAAGTGAAGCTTTCTTT. The rearrangement joins TRBV29-1 to TRBJ1-1; 7 nucleotides match TRBD1. The V gene end was trimmed by 7 bases and the J gene end by 7 bases; junction bases not matched to a gene: 15. This CDR3 comprises 14 residues. CDR1 and CDR2 from the germline V gene are SQVTM and ANQGSEA.

The chain joins TRBV5-4 to TRBJ1-2; D unclear. The germline gives CDR1 SGHNT, CDR2 YYREEE (reference sequence). This CDR3 is built from 15 residues. V shed 4 bases and J shed 4 bases, with 17 bases lying between them. This chain's CDR3 is CASSPSGAAGYGYTF. The CDR3 DNA follows: TGTGCCAGCAGCCCGTCCGGAGCAGCTGGCTATGGCTACACCTTC.